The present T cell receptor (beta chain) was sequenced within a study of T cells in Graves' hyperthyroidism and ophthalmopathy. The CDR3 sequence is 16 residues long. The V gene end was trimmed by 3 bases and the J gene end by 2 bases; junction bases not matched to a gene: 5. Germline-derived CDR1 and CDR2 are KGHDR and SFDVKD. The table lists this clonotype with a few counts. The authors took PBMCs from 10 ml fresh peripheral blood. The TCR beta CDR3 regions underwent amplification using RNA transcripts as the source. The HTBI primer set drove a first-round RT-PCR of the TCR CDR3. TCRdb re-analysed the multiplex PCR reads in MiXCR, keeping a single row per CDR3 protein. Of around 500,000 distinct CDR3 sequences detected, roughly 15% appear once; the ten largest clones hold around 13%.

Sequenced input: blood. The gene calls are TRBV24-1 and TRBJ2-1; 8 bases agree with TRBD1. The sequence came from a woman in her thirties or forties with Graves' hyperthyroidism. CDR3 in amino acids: CATSDGDRLTYNEQFF. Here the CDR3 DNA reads TGTGCCACCAGTGATGGGGACAGGCTCACCTACAATGAGCAGTTCTTC.